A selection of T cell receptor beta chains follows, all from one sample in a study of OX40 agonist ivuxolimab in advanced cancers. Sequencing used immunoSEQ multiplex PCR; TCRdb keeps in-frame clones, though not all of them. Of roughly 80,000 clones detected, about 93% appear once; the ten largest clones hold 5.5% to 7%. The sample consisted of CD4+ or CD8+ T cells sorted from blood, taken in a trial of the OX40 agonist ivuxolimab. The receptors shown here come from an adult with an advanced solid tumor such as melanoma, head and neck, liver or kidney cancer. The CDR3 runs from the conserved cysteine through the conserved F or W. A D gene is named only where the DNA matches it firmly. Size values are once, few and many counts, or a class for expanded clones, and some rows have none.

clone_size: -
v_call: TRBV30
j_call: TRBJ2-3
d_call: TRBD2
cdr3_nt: TGTGCCTGGAGCTCTGGGACTAGCGGGGCCACAGATACGCAGTATTTT
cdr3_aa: CAWSSGTSGATDTQYF

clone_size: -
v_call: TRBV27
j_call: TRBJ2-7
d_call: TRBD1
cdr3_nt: TGTGCCAGCAGTTTTCGGACAGGGAGGGAGCAGTACTTC
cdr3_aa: CASSFRTGREQYF

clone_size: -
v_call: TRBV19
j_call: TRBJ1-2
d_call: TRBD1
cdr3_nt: TGTGCCAGTAGTCAGGGGACAGGATATGGCTACACCTTC
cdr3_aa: CASSQGTGYGYTF

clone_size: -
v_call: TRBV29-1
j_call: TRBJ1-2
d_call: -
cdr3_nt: TGCAGCGTCCCCGCCGGGCAGGGAAATATCTATGGCTACACCTTC
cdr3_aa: CSVPAGQGNIYGYTF

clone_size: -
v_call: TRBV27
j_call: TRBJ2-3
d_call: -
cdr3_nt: TGTGCCAGCAGTTTATCGATTACAGATACGCAGTATTTT
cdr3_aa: CASSLSITDTQYF

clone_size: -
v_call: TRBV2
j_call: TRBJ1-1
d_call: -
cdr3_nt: TGTGCCAGCACCAGTCGGTCGGGAACTGAAGCTTTCTTT
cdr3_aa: CASTSRSGTEAFF

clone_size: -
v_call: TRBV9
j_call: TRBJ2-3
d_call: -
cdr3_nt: TGTGCCAGCAGCGGGGGGACAGATACGCAGTATTTT
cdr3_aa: CASSGGTDTQYF

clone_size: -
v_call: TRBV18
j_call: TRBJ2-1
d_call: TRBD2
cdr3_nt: TGTGCCAGCTCACCACCGGGACTAGCTACGATATGGCCCTACAATGAGCAGTTCTTC
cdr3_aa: CASSPPGLATIWPYNEQFF

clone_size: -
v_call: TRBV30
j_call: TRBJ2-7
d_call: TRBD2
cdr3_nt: TGTGCTTTTAAGAGACTAGCGGGGACCCATACCTACGAGCAGTACTTC
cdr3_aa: CAFKRLAGTHTYEQYF

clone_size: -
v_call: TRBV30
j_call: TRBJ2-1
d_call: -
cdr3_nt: TGTGCCTGGAGTGCAGGGTACAATGAGCAGTTCTTC
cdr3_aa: CAWSAGYNEQFF

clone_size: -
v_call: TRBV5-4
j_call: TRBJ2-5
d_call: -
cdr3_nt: TGTGCCAGCACCCTGGGGACTTCGCAAGAGACCCAGTACTTC
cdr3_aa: CASTLGTSQETQYF

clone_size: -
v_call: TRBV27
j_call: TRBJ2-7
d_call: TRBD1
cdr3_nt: TGTGCCAGCAGCCAACAGGGGGGCGTCGAGCAGTACTTC
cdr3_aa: CASSQQGGVEQYF

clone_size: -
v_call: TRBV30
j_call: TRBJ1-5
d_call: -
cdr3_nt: TGTGCCTGGACCAAAGGCAATCAGCCCCAGCATTTT
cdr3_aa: CAWTKGNQPQHF

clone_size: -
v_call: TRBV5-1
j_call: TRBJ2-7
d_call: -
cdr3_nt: TGCGCCAGCAGCAAGGAGCCTTTTTTAGTCAGCGGAGAGCAGTACTTC
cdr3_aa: CASSKEPFLVSGEQYF

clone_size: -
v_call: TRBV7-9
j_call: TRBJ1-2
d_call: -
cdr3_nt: TGTGCCAGCAGCTTAGGGACAGCTAACTATGGCTACACCTTC
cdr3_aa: CASSLGTANYGYTF

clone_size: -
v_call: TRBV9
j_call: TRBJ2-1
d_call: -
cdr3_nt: TGTGCCAGCAGCAACCGACTAGATAGCTCCTACAATGAGCAGTTCTTC
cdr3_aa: CASSNRLDSSYNEQFF

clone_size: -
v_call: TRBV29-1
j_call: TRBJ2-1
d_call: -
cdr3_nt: TGCAGCGTTGTTATAGCAGGCGAGCAGTTCTTC
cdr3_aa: CSVVIAGEQFF

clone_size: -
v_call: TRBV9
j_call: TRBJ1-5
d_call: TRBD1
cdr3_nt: TGTGCCAGCAGCGTAGTGTATAAGGACAGGGTGTGTCGGGATCAGCCCCAGCATTTT
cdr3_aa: CASSVVYKDRVCRDQPQHF

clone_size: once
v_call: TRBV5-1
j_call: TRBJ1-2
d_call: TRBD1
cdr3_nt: TGCGCCAGCAGCTTGGTCGGGGACAGGGGACGTGGCTACACCTTC
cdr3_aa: CASSLVGDRGRGYTF

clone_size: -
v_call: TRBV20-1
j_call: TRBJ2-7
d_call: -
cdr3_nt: TGCAGTGCTATAATGGGGTACGAGCAGTACTTC
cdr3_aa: CSAIMGYEQYF

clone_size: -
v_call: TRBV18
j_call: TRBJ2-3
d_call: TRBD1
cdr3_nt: TGTGCCAGCTCACCCCCGACAGGGAACACAGATACGCAGTATTTT
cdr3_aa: CASSPPTGNTDTQYF

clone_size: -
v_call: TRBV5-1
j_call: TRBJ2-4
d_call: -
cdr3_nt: TGCGCCAGCAGCTTGGAGCACAGGACCAAAAACATTCAGTACTTC
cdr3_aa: CASSLEHRTKNIQYF

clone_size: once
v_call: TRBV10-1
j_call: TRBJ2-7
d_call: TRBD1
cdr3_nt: TGCGCCAGCAGTGAGCTTGGATTCGGGACAGGGGACGAGCAGTACTTC
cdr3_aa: CASSELGFGTGDEQYF

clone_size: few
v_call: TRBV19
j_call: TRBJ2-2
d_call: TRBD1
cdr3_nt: TGTGCCAGTAGTATTGAGGACAGGGGGCTGGGCACCGGGGAGCTGTTTTTT
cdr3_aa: CASSIEDRGLGTGELFF

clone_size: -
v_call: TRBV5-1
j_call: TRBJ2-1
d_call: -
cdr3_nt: TGCGCCAGCAGCTTAGGAGGGGCGCTGGTCTATGAGCAGTTCTTC
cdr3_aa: CASSLGGALVYEQFF

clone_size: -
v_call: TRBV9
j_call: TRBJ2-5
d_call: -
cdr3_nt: TGTGCCAGCAGCGTAGAGGACGGAGAAGAGACCCAGTACTTC
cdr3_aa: CASSVEDGEETQYF

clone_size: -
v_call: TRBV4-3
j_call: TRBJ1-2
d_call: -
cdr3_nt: TGCGCCAGCAGCCAAAAATACCCAGGGGATCCCTATGGCTACACCTTC
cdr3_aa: CASSQKYPGDPYGYTF

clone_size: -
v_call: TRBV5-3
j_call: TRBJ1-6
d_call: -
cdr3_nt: TGTGCCAGAAGCGAAAAAACAAGCAGCTCCTATAATTCACCCCTCCACTTT
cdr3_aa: CARSEKTSSSYNSPLHF

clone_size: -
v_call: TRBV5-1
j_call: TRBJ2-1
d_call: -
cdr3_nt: TGCGCCACCCACGACAGAAACAATGAGCAGTTCTTC
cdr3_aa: CATHDRNNEQFF

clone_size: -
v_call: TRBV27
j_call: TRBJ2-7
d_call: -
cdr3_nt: TGTGCCAGCAGTTTAACCGTTAGCTCCTACGAGCAGTACTTC
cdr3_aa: CASSLTVSSYEQYF

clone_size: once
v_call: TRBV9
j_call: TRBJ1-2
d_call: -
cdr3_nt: TGTGCCAGCAGCCCCTGGGGGGGGCTCTATGGCTACACCTTC
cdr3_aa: CASSPWGGLYGYTF

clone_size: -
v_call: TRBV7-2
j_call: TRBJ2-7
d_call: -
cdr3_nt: TGTGCCAGCAGCTTAGTCGAGGGGCCCTACGAGCAGTACTTC
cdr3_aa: CASSLVEGPYEQYF

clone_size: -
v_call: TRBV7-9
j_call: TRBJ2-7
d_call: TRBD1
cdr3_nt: TGTGCCAGCAACACCGGGACAGGGGGCTACGAGCAGTACTTC
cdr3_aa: CASNTGTGGYEQYF

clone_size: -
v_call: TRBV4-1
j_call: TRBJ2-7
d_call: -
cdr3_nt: TGCGCCAGCAGCCAAGTCGCAGGGCTCTCCTACGAGCAGTACTTC
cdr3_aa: CASSQVAGLSYEQYF

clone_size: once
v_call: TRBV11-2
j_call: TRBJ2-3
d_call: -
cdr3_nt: TGTGCCAGCAGCTTATTGTCAGATACGCAGTATTTT
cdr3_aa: CASSLLSDTQYF

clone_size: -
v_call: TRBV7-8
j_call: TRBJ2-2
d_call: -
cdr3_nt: TGTGCCAGCAGAACCTCGACCTCAGGAAACACCGGGGAGCTGTTTTTT
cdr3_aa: CASRTSTSGNTGELFF

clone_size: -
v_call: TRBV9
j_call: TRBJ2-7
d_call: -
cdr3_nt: TGTGCCAGCAGCCCGGCGGGGCGTCGCGAGCAGTACTTC
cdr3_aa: CASSPAGRREQYF

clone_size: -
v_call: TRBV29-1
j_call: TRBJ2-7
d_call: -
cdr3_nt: TGCAGCGTACCAAGGGGCCCCTACGAGCAGTACTTC
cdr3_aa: CSVPRGPYEQYF

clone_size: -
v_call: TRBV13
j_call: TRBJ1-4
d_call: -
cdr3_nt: TGTGCCAGCAGCTTAGGCGAAGCTGCAACTAATGAAAAACTGTTTTTT
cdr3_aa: CASSLGEAATNEKLFF

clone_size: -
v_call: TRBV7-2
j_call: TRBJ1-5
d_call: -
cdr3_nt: TGTGCCAGCAGCTTAGAGCCGGGGTGGGAGCCCCAGCATTTT
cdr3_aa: CASSLEPGWEPQHF

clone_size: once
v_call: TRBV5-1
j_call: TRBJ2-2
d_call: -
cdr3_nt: TGCGCCAGCAGCTCTACCGGGGAGCTGTTTTTT
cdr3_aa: CASSSTGELFF